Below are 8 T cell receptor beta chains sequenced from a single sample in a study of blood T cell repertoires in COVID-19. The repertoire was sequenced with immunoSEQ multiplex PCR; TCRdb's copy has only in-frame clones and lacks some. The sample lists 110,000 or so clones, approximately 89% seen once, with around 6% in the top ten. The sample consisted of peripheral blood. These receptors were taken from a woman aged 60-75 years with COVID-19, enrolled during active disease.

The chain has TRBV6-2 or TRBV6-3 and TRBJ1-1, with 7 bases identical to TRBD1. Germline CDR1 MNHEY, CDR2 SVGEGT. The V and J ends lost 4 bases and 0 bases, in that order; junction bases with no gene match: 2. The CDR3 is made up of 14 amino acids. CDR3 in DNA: TGTGCCAGCAGTTCTCAGGGGGTGAACACTGAAGCTTTCTTT. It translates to CASSSQGVNTEAFF.

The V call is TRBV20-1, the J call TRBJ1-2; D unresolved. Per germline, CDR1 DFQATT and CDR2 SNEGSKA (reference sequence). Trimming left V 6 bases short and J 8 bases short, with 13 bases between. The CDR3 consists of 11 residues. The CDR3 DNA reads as TGCAGTGCCACGCGGGAGGGAGGCTACACCTTC. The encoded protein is CSATREGGYTF.

The CDR3, as DNA: TGCGCCAGCAGCTTGCCGCGAGGGACTAACCTTTACGAGCAGTACTTC. Residues: CASSLPRGTNLYEQYF. The chain recombines TRBV5-1 with TRBJ2-7, with 7 bases aligning to TRBD2. CDR1 SGHRS and CDR2 YFSETQ come from the germline V gene. This CDR3 region has 16 residues. V gave up 1 base and J gave up 4 bases; unmatched junction bases: 11.

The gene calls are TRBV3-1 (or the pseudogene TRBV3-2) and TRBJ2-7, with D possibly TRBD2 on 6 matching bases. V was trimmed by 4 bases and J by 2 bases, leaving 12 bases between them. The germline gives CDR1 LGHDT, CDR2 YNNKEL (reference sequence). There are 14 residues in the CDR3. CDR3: CASSRGGPTYEQYF. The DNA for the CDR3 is TGTGCCAGCAGCCGAGGAGGGCCAACCTACGAGCAGTACTTC.

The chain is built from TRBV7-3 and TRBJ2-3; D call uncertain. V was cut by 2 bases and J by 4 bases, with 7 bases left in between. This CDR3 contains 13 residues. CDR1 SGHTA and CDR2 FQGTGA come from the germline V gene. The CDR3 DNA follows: TGTGCCAGCAGCTTACTCCCCGCAGATACGCAGTATTTT. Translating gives CASSLLPADTQYF.

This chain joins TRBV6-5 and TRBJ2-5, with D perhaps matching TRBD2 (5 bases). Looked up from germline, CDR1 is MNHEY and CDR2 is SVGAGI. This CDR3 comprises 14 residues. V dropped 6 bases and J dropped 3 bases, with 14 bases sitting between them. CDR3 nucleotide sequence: TGTGCCAGCAGACGGTCTAGCTTAAAAGAGACCCAGTACTTC. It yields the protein CASRRSSLKETQYF.

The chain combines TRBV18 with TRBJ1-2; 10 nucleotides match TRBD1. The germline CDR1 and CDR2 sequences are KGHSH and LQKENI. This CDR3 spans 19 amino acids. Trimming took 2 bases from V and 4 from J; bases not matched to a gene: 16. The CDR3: CASSPSTGGVSAGIYGYTF. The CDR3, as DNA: TGTGCCAGCTCACCATCGACAGGGGGCGTCTCTGCCGGGATCTATGGCTACACCTTC.

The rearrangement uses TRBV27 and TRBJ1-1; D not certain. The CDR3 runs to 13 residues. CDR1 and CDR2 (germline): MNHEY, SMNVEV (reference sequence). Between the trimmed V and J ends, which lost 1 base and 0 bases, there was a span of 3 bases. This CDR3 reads CASSLLVNTEAFF. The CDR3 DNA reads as TGTGCCAGCAGTTTATTAGTGAACACTGAAGCTTTCTTT.